Shown below are 20 T cell receptor beta chains from a single sample sequenced in a study of CD8+ T cells in alopecia areata (dated by TCRdb to about 2018). This sample's treatment or condition label indicates: oral pan-JAK inhibitor, 5-10 mg twice daily. Libraries were constructed by the immunoSEQ multiplex PCR assay. RNA was extracted from all samples and reverse transcribed into cDNA, which served as template for TCR sequencing. The source is immuneACCESS, and TCRdb retained only in-frame sequences with V and J called. Part of the clones is not carried over; for the studies checked, unresolved V genes explain less than half of this, and the remainder is unexplained. This sample has about 270,000 clones in its table, and approximately 60% of those were observed once. The top ten clones comprise more than 0.85% of the sample. The sample here was CD4+ T cells sorted from blood, taken at week 52, from a patient treated with tofacitinib. These receptors were obtained from a human donor with alopecia areata.

The chain combines TRBV7-8 with TRBJ1-2; weak D call: TRBD1 (5 bases). V was trimmed by 5 bases and J by 2 bases, leaving 12 bases between them. CDR1 SGHVS and CDR2 FQNEAQ come from the germline V gene. The CDR3 is 14 amino acids. The CDR3 sequence is CASSPRGSNYGYTF. The CDR3 region has the DNA TGTGCCAGCAGCCCCCGGGGGTCCAACTATGGCTACACCTTC. The entire variable domain, with the rest obtained from reference TRBV7-8 and TRBJ1-2, is as follows: GAGVSQSPRYKVAKRGQDVALRCDPISGHVSLFWYQQALGQGPEFLTYFQNEAQLDKSGLPSDRFFAERPEGSVSTLKIQRTQQEDSAVYLCASSPRGSNYGYTFGSGTRLTVV.

The chain is built from TRBV30 and TRBJ1-5; no reliable D call. V gave up 3 bases and J gave up 5 bases, with 8 bases separating them. CDR1 is GTSNPN and CDR2 is SVGIG in the germline V gene (reference sequence). The CDR3 sequence is 12 residues long. The DNA for the CDR3 is TGTGCCTGGAGCCTTTCTGATCAGCCCCAGCATTTT. Encoded protein: CAWSLSDQPQHF.

J is TRBJ2-7 and V is TRBV5-4, with D tentatively TRBD1 (6 bases). V lost 4 bases and J 2 bases, leaving 16 bases between the germline ends. Per the germline V gene, CDR1 is SGHNT and CDR2 is YYREEE (reference sequence). The CDR3 is 15 residues long. The CDR3: CASSTGSGQPYEQYF. CDR3 in DNA: TGTGCCAGCAGCACAGGCTCAGGACAGCCCTACGAGCAGTACTTC.

The chain employs TRBV5-1 and TRBJ2-7; D perhaps matches TRBD2 (8 bases). The CDR3 has 14 residues. Trimming took 3 bases from V and 3 from J, leaving 13 bases between them. CDR1 is SGHRS, CDR2 YFSETQ, per germline. CDR3 residues: CASSSGGTDYEQYF. The DNA for the CDR3 is TGCGCCAGCAGCTCGGGAGGGACAGACTACGAGCAGTACTTC.

This clone was counted once. This chain joins TRBV4-3 and TRBJ2-5; 8 bases line up with TRBD2. Per germline, CDR1 LGHNA and CDR2 YSLEER. There are 16 residues in the CDR3. V was pared by 0 bases and J by 2 bases, with 5 bases of the junction left unmatched. CDR3 nucleotide sequence: TGCGCCAGCAGCCAAGATTGGGCTAGCGGGCAAGAGACCCAGTACTTC. Its translation is CASSQDWASGQETQYF.

This clone was detected once. The genes are TRBV27 and TRBJ2-5, with a possible D match to TRBD1 (6 bases). This CDR3 comprises 14 residues. Trimming removed 5 bases at V and 5 bases at J, with 15 bases between. Germline CDR1 is MNHEY and CDR2 is SMNVEV (reference sequence). CDR3 region: CASSAGTPWETQYF. CDR3 nucleotides: TGTGCCAGCAGTGCCGGGACACCTTGGGAGACCCAGTACTTC.

This chain connects TRBV30 to TRBJ2-7, with D perhaps matching TRBD1 (6 bases). V lost 5 bases and J 6 bases, leaving 17 bases between the germline ends. The V gene's germline CDR1 is GTSNPN and CDR2 SVGIG (reference sequence). The CDR3 contains 13 residues. The CDR3 DNA follows: TGTGCCTGGGACAGGTCGGCAGTAGGCGAGCAGTACTTC. Its translation is CAWDRSAVGEQYF.

The CDR3 spells CASSPITEAFF. The CDR3 DNA follows: TGTGCCAGCTCACCAATCACTGAAGCTTTCTTT. The chain joins TRBV18 to TRBJ1-1, with D hard to call. The CDR3 consists of 11 residues. In germline, CDR1 is KGHSH, CDR2 LQKENI. Trimming took off 2 bases at V and 4 bases at J, with 2 bases between the two ends.

J is TRBJ2-1 and V is TRBV29-1, with 10 positions matching TRBD2. This CDR3 spans 14 amino acids. V was pared by 3 bases and J by 6 bases, with 5 bases of the junction left unmatched. CDR1 and CDR2 (germline): SQVTM, ANQGSEA. CDR3 in amino acids: CSVEGTSDGNEQFF. DNA for the CDR3: TGCAGCGTTGAGGGGACTAGCGATGGCAATGAGCAGTTCTTC.

This sequence joins TRBV27 and TRBJ1-4; 8 positions match TRBD1. The CDR3 runs to 14 residues. Germline V gives CDR1 MNHEY, CDR2 SMNVEV (reference sequence). The J segment lost 8 bases and the V segment lost 3 bases, leaving 5 bases of the junction unmatched. CDR3 sequence reads: CASSLQGAREKLFF. CDR3 sequence (DNA): TGTGCCAGCAGTTTGCAGGGGGCGCGAGAAAAACTGTTTTTT.

The gene calls are TRBV9 and TRBJ1-1, with D unresolved. Germline V gene lookup returns CDR1 SGDLS and CDR2 YYNGEE. Trimming removed 5 bases at V and 5 bases at J, with 13 bases between. The CDR3 contains 13 residues. CDR3 nucleotide sequence: TGTGCCAGCAGGATTCTTGGGCCTACTGAAGCTTTCTTT. Its translation is CASRILGPTEAFF.

The chain recombines TRBV5-1 with TRBJ2-7; 7 positions agree with TRBD2. CDR1 SGHRS and CDR2 YFSETQ come from the germline V gene. V lost 5 bases and J lost 6; bases outside the gene matches: 8. The CDR3 is 13 residues long. The CDR3 protein is CASRVSREGEQYF. CDR3 DNA: TGCGCCAGCAGAGTCTCTAGGGAGGGCGAGCAGTACTTC.

This clone was recorded once. The CDR3 DNA is TGCAGCGTTGGGACAGGACCGATGAACACTGAAGCTTTCTTT. Translating gives CSVGTGPMNTEAFF. The rearrangement joins TRBV29-1 to TRBJ1-1, with TRBD1 matching 7 bases. Germline V gene lookup returns CDR1 SQVTM and CDR2 ANQGSEA. V lost 4 bases to trimming and J lost 0 bases; unmatched junction nucleotides: 5. CDR3 length equals 14 residues.

V usage is TRBV2 and J usage is TRBJ1-2; TRBD1 matches at 9 bases. Germline assignment: CDR1 SNHLY and CDR2 FYNNEI. The CDR3 is 15 amino acids. V lost 4 bases, J lost 7 bases, and 10 bases stayed unmatched. CDR3 nucleotide sequence: TGTGCCAGCAGTGGCCCCGGGACAGGGATGGTTGGCTACACCTTC. Encoded protein: CASSGPGTGMVGYTF.

The J gene is TRBJ2-1, the V gene TRBV5-1, with TRBD2 matching over 16 bases. The germline gives CDR1 SGHRS, CDR2 YFSETQ. This CDR3 is 17 amino acids long. Unmatched junction bases numbered 9, after V lost 4 bases and J lost 8 bases. The DNA of the CDR3 is TGCGCCAGCAGCCCGGGACTAGCGGGGGGGCTTGCCTATGAGCAGTTCTTC. This codes for CASSPGLAGGLAYEQFF.

This clone has only one observation. The CDR3 loop reads CSVEKQEDTEAFF. The DNA for the CDR3 is TGCAGCGTTGAAAAACAGGAAGACACTGAAGCTTTCTTT. The genes are TRBV29-1 and TRBJ1-1; D is perhaps TRBD1 (5 bases). Germline lookup yields CDR1 SQVTM and CDR2 ANQGSEA. Trimming removed 2 bases from V and 3 bases from J, with 10 bases in between. This CDR3 comprises 13 residues. The full variable domain, in which reference TRBV29-1 and TRBJ1-1 provide the parts outside the CDR3, is SAVISQKPSRDICQRGTSLTIQCQVDSQVTMMFWYRQQPGQSLTLIATANQGSEATYESGFVIDKFPISRPNLTFSTLTVSNMSPEDSSIYLCSVEKQEDTEAFFGQGTRLTVV.

This clone showed up just a few times. The chain couples TRBV5-1 to TRBJ2-2; D perhaps matches TRBD1 (6 bases). Germline CDR1 reads SGHRS; CDR2 reads YFSETQ. The CDR3 loop spans 14 amino acids. Trimming stripped 3 bases from V and 3 bases from J, with 9 bases between. The CDR3 spells CASSSRTDTGELFF. The CDR3 DNA reads TGCGCCAGCAGCTCCCGGACAGACACCGGGGAGCTGTTTTTT.

The chain links TRBV30 to TRBJ2-3; TRBD2 is a possible D gene (5 bases). V lost 0 bases to trimming and J lost 8 bases, with 12 bases between them. Germline-derived CDR1 and CDR2 are GTSNPN and SVGIG (reference sequence). The CDR3 has 13 amino acids. The CDR3 spells CAWSVDPRGTQYF. CDR3 DNA sequence: TGTGCCTGGAGTGTGGACCCCCGGGGTACGCAGTATTTT.

This chain connects TRBV29-1 to TRBJ2-5; D is possibly TRBD1 or TRBD2 (5 bases each). The CDR3 totals 13 residues. In germline, CDR1 is SQVTM, CDR2 ANQGSEA. Trimming pared 4 bases from V and 5 bases from J, leaving 14 bases between. CDR3 loop: CSVGTRGLETQYF. CDR3 DNA sequence: TGCAGCGTTGGGACACGGGGCTTGGAGACCCAGTACTTC.

CDR3 coding DNA: TGTGCCTGGAGTGTACATGATAATGGCTACACCTTC. Translating it yields CAWSVHDNGYTF. V is TRBV30 and J is TRBJ1-2; D gene unclear. The CDR3 has 12 residues. CDR1 is GTSNPN, CDR2 SVGIG, per germline (reference sequence). Trimming removed 0 bases from V and 6 bases from J, with 8 bases in between.